These T cell receptor beta chains were read from a single sample in a study of shared clonotypes between healthy human individuals. Assay: immunoSEQ multiplex PCR; the TCRdb copy retains only in-frame clones and omits some. The sample carries millions of clones, over 85% recorded once. Sequences were obtained from naive CD4+ T cells sorted from blood. These receptors were obtained from a young man in good health. CDR3s leave out the opening cysteine and the closing phenylalanine or tryptophan. The D gene is left open where the match is weak.

D: NA
J: TRBJ2-7
V: TRBV5-4
CDR3: ASSTDRHSYEQY

D: NA
J: TRBJ1-2
V: TRBV6-5
CDR3: ASRPWGENYGYT

D: TRBD2
J: TRBJ2-7
V: TRBV4-2
CDR3: ASSQDLGGSYEQY

D: NA
J: TRBJ2-7
V: TRBV15
CDR3: ATSRDVNYEQY

D: TRBD2
J: TRBJ2-7
V: TRBV6-6
CDR3: ASSYTSGSYEQY

D: TRBD2
J: TRBJ2-7
V: TRBV6-5
CDR3: ASRPGTSFNEQY

D: NA
J: TRBJ1-5
V: TRBV27
CDR3: ASSLLGAGYQPQH

D: NA
J: TRBJ1-6
V: TRBV4-1
CDR3: ASSQDSQRTLIISPLH

D: NA
J: TRBJ1-4
V: TRBV9
CDR3: ASSVAGLSNEKLF

D: TRBD2
J: TRBJ2-1
V: TRBV4-3
CDR3: ASSLWTSGSLNEQF

D: TRBD2
J: TRBJ2-3
V: TRBV5-1
CDR3: ASSLVLAGSTDTQY

D: NA
J: TRBJ2-5
V: TRBV2
CDR3: ASSPGGRGETQY

D: TRBD1
J: TRBJ1-1
V: TRBV11-2
CDR3: ASSLVQGRPEAF

D: NA
J: TRBJ2-7
V: TRBV12-5
CDR3: ASGLVPLLEGNYEQY

D: TRBD2
J: TRBJ2-1
V: TRBV25-1
CDR3: ASSELGGGPNNEQF

D: TRBD1
J: TRBJ1-1
V: TRBV12-5
CDR3: ASGLGPTGNPEAF

D: NA
J: TRBJ1-4
V: TRBV10-3
CDR3: AISELQGREKLF